This T cell receptor (beta chain) appears in the sequencing data of a study of T-cell reconstitution after alpha-beta-depleted transplantation in children. The TCRbeta library incorporated unique molecular identifiers. TCRdb analysed the PCR reads with MiXCR anew, one entry per CDR3 protein. Of roughly 200,000 distinct CDR3 sequences in the sample, over 5.5% were seen once. Germline CDR1 reads LGHDT; CDR2 reads YNNKEL (reference sequence). The CDR3 is 16 residues long. Trimming removed 3 bases from V and 4 bases from J; junction bases left unmatched: 6. In its sample, this clonotype was seen many times.

Source: PBMCs from the stem cell graft donor, taken from the stem cell graft. The gene calls are TRBV3-1 and TRBJ2-5; 12 bases match TRBD2. The sequence came from a human donor who donated a stem cell graft to a child with Wiskott-Aldrich syndrome. In DNA, the CDR3 is TGTGCCAGCAGCCAGACTAGCGGGAGCTTCGGAGAGACCCAGTACTTC. Amino acid sequence: CASSQTSGSFGETQYF.